This T cell receptor beta chain was sequenced in a study of cytomegalovirus exposure and HLA in healthy donors. Study-level findings and limits: Most TCR sequences were uncommon, yet certain public TCRs appeared in many donors. CMV antigen specificity was confirmed in vitro for a few CMV-associated chains. In the 120 validation repertoires, approximately 94% of cluster scores exceeded 0, per a later analysis. Cytomegalovirus association was listed for 164 TCR beta chains.

Method: immunoSEQ multiplex PCR; TCRdb's copy keeps in-frame clones and lacks some. This sample has fewer than 120,000 clones, with approximately 89% found just once. The germline V gene encodes CDR1 GTSNPN and CDR2 SVGIG (reference sequence). The CDR3 loop spans 15 amino acids. V dropped 5 bases and J dropped 6; count of bases not matched to a gene: 16. This clone has a single count. Antigen unknown. The TCR originated in a young woman in good health and CMV-seronegative. The chain recombines TRBV30 with TRBJ2-7; TRBD2 aligns across 7 bases. The sequenced sample consisted of PBMCs. CDR3 DNA sequence: TGTGCCTGGGGCAAGCGCGGGGGTTTACTTTCCGAGCAGTACTTC. Its protein product is CAWGKRGGLLSEQYF.